This T cell receptor beta chain was documented in a study of monozygotic twins with inflammatory bowel disease. The CDR3 extends over 16 amino acids. The germline gives CDR1 MDHEN, CDR2 SYDVKM. A word on this clonotype: Its specificity is not known.

Overall study results and limits: Patient repertoires may carry noise from differing immunosuppressive treatments.

No DNA is given; TCRdb re-called the 5' RACE reads and lists each CDR3 protein once. This sample's clone table lists about 160,000 distinct CDR3 sequences. The origin of this receptor is a human donor with ulcerative colitis or Crohn's disease, or a healthy co-twin of an affected twin (not recorded which). This chain links TRBV28 with TRBJ2-7; TCRdb lists TRBD1, though no DNA is available to test this call. Sample: blood. CDR3 in amino acids: CASSRPRDISSYEQYF. The variable domain in full, completed from reference TRBV28 and TRBJ2-7, reads DVKVTQSSRYLVKRTGEKVFLECVQDMDHENMFWYRQDPGLGLRLIYFSYDVKMKEKGDIPEGYSVSREKKERFSLILESASTNQTSMYLCASSRPRDISSYEQYFGPGTRLTVT.